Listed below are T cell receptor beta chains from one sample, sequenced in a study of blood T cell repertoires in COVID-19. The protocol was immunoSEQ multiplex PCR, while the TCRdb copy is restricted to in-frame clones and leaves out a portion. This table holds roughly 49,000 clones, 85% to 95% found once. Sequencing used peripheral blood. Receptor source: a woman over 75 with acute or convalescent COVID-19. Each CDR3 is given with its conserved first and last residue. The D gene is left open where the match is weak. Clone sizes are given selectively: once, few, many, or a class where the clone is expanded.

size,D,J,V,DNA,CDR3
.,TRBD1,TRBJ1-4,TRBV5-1,TGCGCCAGCAGCTCCCTAGGGGGACAGGGGTCAAAACTGTTTTTT,CASSSLGGQGSKLFF
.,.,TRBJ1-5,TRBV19,TGTGCCAGTAACTCGGGACCCTGGCGGGGTCAGCCCCAGCATTTT,CASNSGPWRGQPQHF
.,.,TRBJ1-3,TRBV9,TGTGCCAGCAGCGTAGAGGCAGGGTCTGGAAACACCATATATTTT,CASSVEAGSGNTIYF
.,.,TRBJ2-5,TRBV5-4,TGTGCCAGCAGCTCCCATGAGGCGACGGGGACCCAGTACTTC,CASSSHEATGTQYF
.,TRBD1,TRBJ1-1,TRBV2,TGTGCCAGCAGTTACAGGGGCCAGACTGAAGCTTTCTTT,CASSYRGQTEAFF
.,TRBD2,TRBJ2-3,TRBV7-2,TGTGCCAGCAGCTTAGTAGCGGGGACAGATACGCAGTATTTT,CASSLVAGTDTQYF
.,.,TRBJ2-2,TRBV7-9,TGTGCCAGCAGCTTAGTCGGGGGGCACACCGGGGAGCTGTTTTTT,CASSLVGGHTGELFF
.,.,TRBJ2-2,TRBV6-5,TGTGCCAGCAGAGGACTGGCCCCCGGGAGGGAGCTGTTTTTT,CASRGLAPGRELFF
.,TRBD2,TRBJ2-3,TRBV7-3,TGTGCCAGCAGCTTAAGGGCTAGCGGTGCGTCTAATACGCAGTATTTT,CASSLRASGASNTQYF
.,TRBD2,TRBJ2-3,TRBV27,TGTGCCAGCAACCCGCTAGCGGGAAGCACAGATACGCAGTATTTT,CASNPLAGSTDTQYF
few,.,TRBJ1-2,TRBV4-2,TGTGCCAGCAGCCAAGGCACAGGGCTTTTTGGCTACACCTTC,CASSQGTGLFGYTF
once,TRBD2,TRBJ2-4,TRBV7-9,TGTGCCAGCAGCTTAGAACTAGCGGCCAAAAACATTCAGTACTTC,CASSLELAAKNIQYF
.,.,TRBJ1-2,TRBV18,TGTGCCAGCTCACCAGGAATCGAGGAATATGGCTACACCTTC,CASSPGIEEYGYTF
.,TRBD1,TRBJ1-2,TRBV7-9,TGTGCCAGCAGGCCTACAGGGGATGACTATGGCTACACCTTC,CASRPTGDDYGYTF
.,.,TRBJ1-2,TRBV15,TGTGCCACCAGCAGCTGGGGGGTCGGCTATGGCTACACCTTC,CATSSWGVGYGYTF